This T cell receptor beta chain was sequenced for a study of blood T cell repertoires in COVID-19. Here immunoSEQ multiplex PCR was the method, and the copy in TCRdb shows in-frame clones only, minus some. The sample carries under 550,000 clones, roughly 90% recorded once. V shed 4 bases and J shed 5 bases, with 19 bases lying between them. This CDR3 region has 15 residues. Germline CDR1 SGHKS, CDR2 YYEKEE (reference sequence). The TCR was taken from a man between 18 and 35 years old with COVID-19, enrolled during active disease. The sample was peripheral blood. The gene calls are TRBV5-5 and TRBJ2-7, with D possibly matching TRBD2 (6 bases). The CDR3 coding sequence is TGTGCCAGCAGCGTTTCCGCCGGGACTTTTAACGAGCAGTACTTC. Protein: CASSVSAGTFNEQYF.